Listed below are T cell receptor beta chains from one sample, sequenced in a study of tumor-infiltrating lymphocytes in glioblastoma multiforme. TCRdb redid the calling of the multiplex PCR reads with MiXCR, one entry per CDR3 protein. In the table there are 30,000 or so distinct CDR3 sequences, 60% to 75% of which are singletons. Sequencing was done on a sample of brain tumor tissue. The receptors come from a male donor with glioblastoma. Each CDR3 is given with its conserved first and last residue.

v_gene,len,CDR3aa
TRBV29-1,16,CSVEGSVARDTGEPFF
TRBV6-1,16,CASSDRLAGVADMQYF
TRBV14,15,CGSSQVPGKPGGYTF
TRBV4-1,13,CASSQLVGFEQFF
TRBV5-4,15,CASRWGQGVPHEQYF
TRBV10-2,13,CASRGGRNQPQHF
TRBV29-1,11,CSVENTGELFF
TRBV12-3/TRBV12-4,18,CASRTGLAAGKMRNTQYF
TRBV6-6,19,CASRDQGLAEGRAPYEQYF
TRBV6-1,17,CATCLQGANIIATEAFF
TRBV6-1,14,CASATEGPGNTMYF
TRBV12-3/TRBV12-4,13,CASILQGLDAIYF
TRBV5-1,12,CASSLGSDTQYF
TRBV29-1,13,CSVATGTEYDQYF
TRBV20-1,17,CSAGDSPAGGLTDTRYF
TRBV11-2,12,CASRLVMGEQYF
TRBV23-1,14,CASTTGSSYNEQFF
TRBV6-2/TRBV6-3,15,CASSYSSSGSDEQFF
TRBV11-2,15,CASSGGLAERGPQYF
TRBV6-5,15,CASSTRTGPANEQFF
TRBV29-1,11,CSVDSYTGSFF
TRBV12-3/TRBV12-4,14,CASRAAGINCGYTF
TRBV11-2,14,CASRNRDTKETQYF
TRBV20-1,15,CSAKLPGQGSYGYTF
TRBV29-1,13,CSVASRGQHEQYF
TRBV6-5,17,CDSSYFAGQGNQYGYTF
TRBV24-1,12,CATSSSDAEAFF
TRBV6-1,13,CGSRQGLDQPQHF
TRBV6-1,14,CVSSVFSAGNTIYF
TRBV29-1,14,CSMNGASGIYEQYF
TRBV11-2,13,CASSTWLENIQYF
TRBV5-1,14,CASSLGGGYNEQFF
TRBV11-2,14,CASSSSHIYNEQFF
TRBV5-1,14,CASSLEGSSTEACF
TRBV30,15,CAWSGGTGAGYEQYF
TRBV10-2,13,CATGGQANTEAFF
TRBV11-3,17,CASSPGTSGRAAGELLF
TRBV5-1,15,CASSGTSGGSGELFF